Following are 7 T cell receptor beta chains from one sample sequenced in a study of blood T cell repertoires in COVID-19. Clones were read by immunoSEQ multiplex PCR, and TCRdb kept only the in-frame ones, dropping some. The data contain approximately 330,000 clones, approximately 88% of them singletons. Sequenced sample: peripheral blood. The receptors come from a man aged 25 to 45 with COVID-19, enrolled during active disease.

V gene TRBV14 combines with J gene TRBJ1-5, with D possibly matching TRBD1 (6 bases). Germline values: CDR1 SGHDN, CDR2 FVKESK. V gave up 1 base and J gave up 0 bases, with 10 bases separating them. CDR3 length equals 16 residues. The CDR3 spells CASSQGGPYSNQPQHF. In DNA, the CDR3 is TGTGCCAGCAGCCAAGGGGGGCCTTATAGCAATCAGCCCCAGCATTTT.

The chain joins TRBV7-9 to TRBJ2-5, with TRBD1 matching 7 bases. V was pared by 5 bases and J by 2 bases, with 5 bases of the junction left unmatched. Germline loops: CDR1 SEHNR, CDR2 FQNEAQ (reference sequence). The CDR3 is 14 amino acids. CDR3 amino acids: CASSPRTGQETQYF. In DNA form, the CDR3 reads TGTGCCAGCAGCCCCCGGACAGGACAAGAGACCCAGTACTTC.

The rearrangement joins TRBV4-1 to TRBJ1-2; tentatively, D is TRBD1 (5 bases). The CDR3 has 16 residues. Germline loops: CDR1 MGHRA, CDR2 YSYEKL. V dropped 3 bases and J dropped 1 base, with 15 bases sitting between them. As DNA, the CDR3 is TGCGCCAGCAGCCATATTGGAGGGGCCGTTAACTATGGCTACACCTTC. Amino acid sequence: CASSHIGGAVNYGYTF.

The V and J genes are TRBV5-4 and TRBJ1-1; 8 bases agree with TRBD1. Germline CDR1 and CDR2: SGHNT and YYREEE (reference sequence). V gave up 2 bases and J gave up 6 bases; unmatched junction bases: 9. The CDR3 loop spans 15 amino acids. Here the CDR3 DNA reads TGTGCCAGCAGCTTCGATTACGGGACAGGTTCTGAAGCTTTCTTT. Its protein is CASSFDYGTGSEAFF.

The gene calls are TRBV2 and TRBJ1-3; no clear D gene. V shed 1 base and J shed 4 bases, with 11 bases lying between them. The CDR3 runs to 15 residues. Per germline, CDR1 SNHLY and CDR2 FYNNEI. The CDR3 nucleotides read TGTGCCAGCAGTGAAGGCAGGCCGCAGGGAAACACCATATATTTT. Residues: CASSEGRPQGNTIYF.

The rearrangement joins TRBV3-1 (or the pseudogene TRBV3-2) to TRBJ1-2, with TRBD1 identical over 12 bases. V dropped 0 bases and J dropped 4; count of bases not matched to a gene: 6. The germline CDR1 and CDR2 sequences are LGHDT and YNNKEL (reference sequence). The length of the CDR3 is 17 residues. CDR3 nucleotides: TGTGCCAGCAGCCAAGATGGGGGGACAGGGGGCCGCTATGGCTACACCTTC. Encoded protein: CASSQDGGTGGRYGYTF.

The CDR3 loop is CASSLGDRGGEQYF. The CDR3 DNA is TGTGCCAGCAGCTTGGGGGACAGGGGAGGCGAGCAGTACTTC. The V call is TRBV5-4, the J call TRBJ2-7, with 10 bases matching TRBD1. This CDR3 is 14 amino acids long. Germline CDR1 SGHNT, CDR2 YYREEE (reference sequence). The junction had 3 bases not matched to a gene; V was cut back by 0 bases and J by 6 bases.